This passage covers 14 T cell receptor beta chains from one sample sequenced in a study of cytomegalovirus exposure and HLA in healthy donors. The study ran its PCR with 60 Vbeta and 13 Jbeta primers. TCRdb's copy holds only in-frame clones and misses some; the assay was immunoSEQ multiplex PCR. The table includes some 140,000 clones, around 83% detected once. Sequenced sample: PBMCs. Receptors originate from a male donor in good health and CMV-seropositive.

The rearrangement uses TRBV27 and TRBJ2-7, with TRBD1 identical over 10 bases. Germline CDR1 MNHEY, CDR2 SMNVEV (reference sequence). V dropped 8 bases and J dropped 5; count of bases not matched to a gene: 12. The length of the CDR3 is 15 residues. CDR3 in amino acids: CASQGVGTGEHEQYF. CDR3 in DNA: TGTGCCAGCCAGGGGGTGGGGACAGGGGAACACGAGCAGTACTTC.

This clone was seen a handful of times. The chain uses TRBV25-1 and TRBJ2-2; TRBD2 is a possible D gene (6 bases). Trimming removed 4 bases from V and 1 base from J, with 13 bases in between. Germline V gene sequence: CDR1 MGHDK, CDR2 SYGVNS. The CDR3 consists of 16 residues. The CDR3 bases are TGTGCCAGCAGTGGTTGGGGTAGCGGGAACACCGGGGAGCTGTTTTTT. Translation gives CASSGWGSGNTGELFF. The variable domain in full, with the rest retrieved from reference TRBV25-1 and TRBJ2-2, is EADIYQTPRYLVIGTGKKITLECSQTMGHDKMYWYQQDPGMELHLIHYSYGVNSTEKGDLSSESTVSRIRTEHFPLTLESARPSHTSQYLCASSGWGSGNTGELFFGEGSRLTVL.

This chain links TRBV5-4 with TRBJ1-3; 7 bases line up with TRBD1. CDR3 length: 16 amino acids. From germline, CDR1 is SGHNT and CDR2 YYREEE (reference sequence). Unmatched junction bases numbered 7, after V lost 4 bases and J lost 0 bases. CDR3 protein: CASSEGQLLSGNTIYF. The CDR3 DNA follows: TGTGCCAGCAGCGAGGGACAGCTCCTCTCTGGAAACACCATATATTTT.

This clone was recorded a few times. The chain employs TRBV30 and TRBJ1-1; D remains unclear. CDR3 length: 13 residues. Germline lookup yields CDR1 GTSNPN and CDR2 SVGIG (reference sequence). Deletions cut 3 bases from V and 0 bases from J, with 8 bases between. CDR3 DNA: TGTGCCTGGAGGCCAACTCTGAACACTGAAGCTTTCTTT. This codes for CAWRPTLNTEAFF.

The gene calls are TRBV18 and TRBJ2-7; D is perhaps TRBD2 (7 bases). Germline CDR1 and CDR2: KGHSH and LQKENI. Trimming removed 0 bases at V and 2 bases at J, with 11 bases between. The CDR3 length is 15 residues. The CDR3 nucleotides are TGTGCCAGCTCACCACCAAAGGGGGGGGCCTACGAGCAGTACTTC. Translated: CASSPPKGGAYEQYF.

The table lists this clone with a few counts. J is TRBJ2-1 and V is TRBV14; 9 positions match TRBD2. Germline V gene lookup returns CDR1 SGHDN and CDR2 FVKESK. V trimming: 6 bases; J trimming: 4 bases; junction bases outside the gene matches: 7. This CDR3 comprises 15 residues. The CDR3 sequence is CASRPWSGGYNEQFF. Written as DNA, the CDR3 is TGTGCCAGCAGGCCGTGGAGCGGGGGGTACAATGAGCAGTTCTTC.

This chain uses TRBV7-9 with TRBJ2-1, with unresolved D. The V end lost 5 bases, the J end lost 4 bases, and 9 bases lay between the germline ends. In germline, CDR1 is SEHNR, CDR2 FQNEAQ (reference sequence). CDR3 length: 13 amino acids. The CDR3 region has the DNA TGTGCCAGCAGCCCGTCTGAGTACAATGAGCAGTTCTTC. Its translation: CASSPSEYNEQFF.

The J gene is TRBJ2-7, the V gene TRBV6-1; 11 positions match TRBD1. This CDR3 contains 16 residues. J gave up 5 bases and V 2 bases, and 8 bases lay outside the gene matches. Germline V CDR1 and CDR2: MNHNS, SASEGT. CDR3 in amino acids: CASSERWDRGGDEQYF. The CDR3 DNA reads TGTGCCAGCAGTGAACGGTGGGACAGGGGGGGGGACGAGCAGTACTTC.

The rearrangement uses TRBV9 and TRBJ1-1; D gene unclear. V was trimmed by 1 base and J by 4 bases, leaving 11 bases between them. This CDR3 has 14 amino acids. CDR1 and CDR2 (germline): SGDLS, YYNGEE. In DNA form, the CDR3 reads TGTGCCAGCAGCGTAACCAGTGGGAGCACTGAAGCTTTCTTT. Protein product: CASSVTSGSTEAFF.

The chain combines TRBV28 with TRBJ1-4; 7 bases agree with TRBD1. The CDR3 runs 13 residues. V was clipped by 7 bases and J by 12 bases; unmatched bases: 11. Germline CDR1 MDHEN, CDR2 SYDVKM. CDR3 region: CASTQGQPWELFF. CDR3 DNA sequence: TGTGCCAGCACACAGGGGCAGCCCTGGGAACTGTTTTTT.

The J gene is TRBJ2-3, the V gene TRBV10-3; 9 bases line up with TRBD1. Germline trimming cut 11 bases from V and 6 bases from J; bases unmatched to any gene: 12. Germline lookup yields CDR1 ENHRY and CDR2 SYGVKD. The CDR3 length is 14 residues. The CDR3: CAFSVTGGSDTQYF. The CDR3 DNA reads TGTGCCTTTTCCGTTACAGGGGGCAGCGATACGCAGTATTTT.

The V call is TRBV5-1, the J call TRBJ1-4, with 7 nucleotides matching TRBD1. V was clipped by 3 bases and J by 0 bases; unmatched bases: 5. The V gene's germline CDR1 is SGHRS and CDR2 YFSETQ. The CDR3 length is 16 residues. The CDR3 protein is CASSWGTVATNEKLFF. CDR3 coding DNA: TGCGCCAGCAGCTGGGGGACAGTGGCAACTAATGAAAAACTGTTTTTT.

V is TRBV6-5 and J is TRBJ1-3, with 7 nucleotides matching TRBD1. The J segment lost 2 bases and the V segment lost 0 bases, leaving 4 bases of the junction unmatched. This CDR3 has 16 amino acids. Germline V gene data show CDR1 as MNHEY and CDR2 as SVGAGI. The CDR3, as DNA: TGTGCCAGCAGTTACTCGGGACAGCTACCTGGAAACACCATATATTTT. It is translated as CASSYSGQLPGNTIYF.

The rearrangement uses TRBV5-4 and TRBJ1-2, with D tentatively TRBD1 (5 bases). The V and J ends lost 3 bases and 7 bases respectively, with 13 bases between them. CDR3 length: 13 residues. Per germline, CDR1 SGHNT and CDR2 YYREEE (reference sequence). As DNA, the CDR3 is TGTGCCAGCAGCTCTCTTACCGGGGGTGGCTACACCTTC. This gives the protein CASSSLTGGGYTF.